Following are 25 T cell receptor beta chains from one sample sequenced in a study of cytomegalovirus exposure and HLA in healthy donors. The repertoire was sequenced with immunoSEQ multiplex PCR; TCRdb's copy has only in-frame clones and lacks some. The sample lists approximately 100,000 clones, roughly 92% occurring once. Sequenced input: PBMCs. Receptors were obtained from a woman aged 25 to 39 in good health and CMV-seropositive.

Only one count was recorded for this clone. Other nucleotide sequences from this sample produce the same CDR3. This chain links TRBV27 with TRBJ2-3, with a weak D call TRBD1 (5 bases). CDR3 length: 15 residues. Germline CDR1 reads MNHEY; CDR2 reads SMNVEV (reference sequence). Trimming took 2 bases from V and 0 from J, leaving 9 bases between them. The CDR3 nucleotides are TGTGCCAGCAGTTTACGACAGACCAGCACAGATACGCAGTATTTT. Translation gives CASSLRQTSTDTQYF.

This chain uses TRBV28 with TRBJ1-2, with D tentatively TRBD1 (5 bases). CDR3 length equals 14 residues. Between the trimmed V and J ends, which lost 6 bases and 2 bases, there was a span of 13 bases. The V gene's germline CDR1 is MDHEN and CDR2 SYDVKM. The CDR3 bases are TGTGCCAGCAGCTGGAGGGGAGGCAACTATGGCTACACCTTC. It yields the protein CASSWRGGNYGYTF.

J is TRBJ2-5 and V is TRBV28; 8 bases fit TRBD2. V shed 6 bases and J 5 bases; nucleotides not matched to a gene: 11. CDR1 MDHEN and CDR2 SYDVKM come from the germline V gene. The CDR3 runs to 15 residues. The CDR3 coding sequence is TGTGCCAGCAGAGTTGGCGGGAGGCCTTTCGAGACCCAGTACTTC. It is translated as CASRVGGRPFETQYF.

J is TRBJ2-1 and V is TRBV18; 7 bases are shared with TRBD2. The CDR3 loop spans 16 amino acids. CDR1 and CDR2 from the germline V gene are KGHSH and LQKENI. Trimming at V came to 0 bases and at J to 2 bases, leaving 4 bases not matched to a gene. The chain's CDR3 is CASSPPGGGAYNEQFF. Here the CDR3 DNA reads TGTGCCAGCTCACCACCGGGGGGAGGGGCCTACAATGAGCAGTTCTTC.

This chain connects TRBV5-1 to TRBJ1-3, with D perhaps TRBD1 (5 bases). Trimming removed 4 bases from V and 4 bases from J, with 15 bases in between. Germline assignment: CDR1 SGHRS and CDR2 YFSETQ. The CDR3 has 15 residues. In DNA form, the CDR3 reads TGCGCCAGCAGCCCGGGGACTCTTGGAGGAAACACCATATATTTT. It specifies CASSPGTLGGNTIYF.

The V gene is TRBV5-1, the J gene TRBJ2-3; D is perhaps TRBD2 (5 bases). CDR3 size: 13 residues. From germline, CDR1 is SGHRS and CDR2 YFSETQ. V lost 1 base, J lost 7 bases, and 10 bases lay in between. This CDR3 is CASSLSGEYTQYF. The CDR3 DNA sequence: TGCGCCAGCAGCTTGTCCGGGGAATATACGCAGTATTTT.

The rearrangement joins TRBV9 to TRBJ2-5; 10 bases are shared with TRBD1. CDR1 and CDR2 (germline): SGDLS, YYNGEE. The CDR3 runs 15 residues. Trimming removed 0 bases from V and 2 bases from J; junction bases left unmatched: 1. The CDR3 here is CASSVGGQGQETQYF. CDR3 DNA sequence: TGTGCCAGCAGCGTAGGGGGACAGGGGCAAGAGACCCAGTACTTC.

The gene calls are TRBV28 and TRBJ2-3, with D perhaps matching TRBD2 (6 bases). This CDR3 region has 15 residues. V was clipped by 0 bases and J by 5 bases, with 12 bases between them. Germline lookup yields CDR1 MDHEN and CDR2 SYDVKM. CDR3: CASSLWARGQDTQYF. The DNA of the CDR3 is TGTGCCAGCAGTTTATGGGCGCGGGGTCAAGATACGCAGTATTTT.

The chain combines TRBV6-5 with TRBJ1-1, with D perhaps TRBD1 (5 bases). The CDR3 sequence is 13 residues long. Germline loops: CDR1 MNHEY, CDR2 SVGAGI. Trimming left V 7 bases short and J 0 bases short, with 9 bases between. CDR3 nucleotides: TGTGCCAGCACTCAAGGGGTGAACACTGAAGCTTTCTTT. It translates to CASTQGVNTEAFF.

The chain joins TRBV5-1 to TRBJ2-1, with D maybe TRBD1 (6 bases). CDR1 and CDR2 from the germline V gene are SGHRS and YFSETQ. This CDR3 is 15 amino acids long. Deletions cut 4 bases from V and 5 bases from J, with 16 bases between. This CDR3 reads CASSRSGTPDNEQFF. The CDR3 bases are TGCGCCAGCAGCCGCTCCGGGACACCAGACAATGAGCAGTTCTTC.

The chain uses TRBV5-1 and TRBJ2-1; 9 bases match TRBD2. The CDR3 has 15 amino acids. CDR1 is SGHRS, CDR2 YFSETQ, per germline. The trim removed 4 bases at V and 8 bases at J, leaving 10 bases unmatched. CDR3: CASSLGAGGPDEQFF. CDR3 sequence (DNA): TGCGCCAGCAGCCTGGGGGCGGGAGGGCCGGATGAGCAGTTCTTC.

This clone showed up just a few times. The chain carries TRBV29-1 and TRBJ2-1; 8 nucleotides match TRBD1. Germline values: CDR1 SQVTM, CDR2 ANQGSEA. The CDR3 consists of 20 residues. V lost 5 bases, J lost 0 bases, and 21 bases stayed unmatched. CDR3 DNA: TGCAGCGTTAATAAAATTGCCGGGACAGGCCCATTTCTCTCCTACAATGAGCAGTTCTTC. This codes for CSVNKIAGTGPFLSYNEQFF.

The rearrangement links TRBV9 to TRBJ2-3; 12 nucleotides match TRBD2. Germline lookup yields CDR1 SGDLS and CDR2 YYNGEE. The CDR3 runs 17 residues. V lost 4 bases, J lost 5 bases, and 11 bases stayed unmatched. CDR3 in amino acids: CASSPRGGGLAGDTQYF. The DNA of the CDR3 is TGTGCCAGCAGCCCGAGGGGTGGGGGACTAGCGGGAGATACGCAGTATTTT.

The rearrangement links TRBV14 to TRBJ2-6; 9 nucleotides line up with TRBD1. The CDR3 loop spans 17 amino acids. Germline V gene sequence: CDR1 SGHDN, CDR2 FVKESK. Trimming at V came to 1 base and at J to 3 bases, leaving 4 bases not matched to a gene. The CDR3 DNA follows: TGTGCCAGCAGCCAAGGGGACAGGGCCTATGGGGCCAACGTCCTGACTTTC. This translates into CASSQGDRAYGANVLTF.

This chain's CDR3 is CASSLGQGTGNTIYF. The CDR3 DNA follows: TGCGCCAGCAGCTTGGGGCAGGGGACCGGAAACACCATATATTTT. This rearrangement joins TRBV5-1 to TRBJ1-3, with D perhaps TRBD1 (6 bases). V shed 0 bases and J shed 4 bases, with 11 bases lying between them. This CDR3 is 15 amino acids long. CDR1 SGHRS and CDR2 YFSETQ come from the germline V gene.

CDR3 sequence reads: CASSPTQGGNEQFF. The CDR3 DNA follows: TGTGCCAGCAGTCCGACCCAGGGCGGCAATGAGCAGTTCTTC. This sequence joins TRBV27 and TRBJ2-1, with a tentative D call TRBD1 (5 bases). The germline V and J ends were trimmed by 5 bases and 6 bases, with 14 bases remaining between them. The germline CDR1 and CDR2 sequences are MNHEY and SMNVEV (reference sequence). The CDR3 is 14 amino acids.

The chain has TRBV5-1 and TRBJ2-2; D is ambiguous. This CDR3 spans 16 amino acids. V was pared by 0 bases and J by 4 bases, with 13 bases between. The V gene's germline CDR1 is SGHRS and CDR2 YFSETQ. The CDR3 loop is CASSLALTLRTGELFF. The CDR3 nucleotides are TGCGCCAGCAGCTTGGCACTTACCCTCCGCACCGGGGAGCTGTTTTTT.

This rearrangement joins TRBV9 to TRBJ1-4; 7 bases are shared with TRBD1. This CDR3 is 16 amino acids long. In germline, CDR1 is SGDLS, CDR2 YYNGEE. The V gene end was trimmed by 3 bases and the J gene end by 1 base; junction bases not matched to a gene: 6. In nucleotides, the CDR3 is TGTGCCAGCAGCGAACAGGGGACCAGAACTAATGAAAAACTGTTTTTT. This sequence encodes CASSEQGTRTNEKLFF.

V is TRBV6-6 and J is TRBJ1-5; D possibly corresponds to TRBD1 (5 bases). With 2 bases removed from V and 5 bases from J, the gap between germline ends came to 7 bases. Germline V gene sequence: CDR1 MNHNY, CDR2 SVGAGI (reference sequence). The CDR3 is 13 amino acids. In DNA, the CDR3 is TGTGCCAGCAGTTACCGGGGGGATCAGCCCCAGCATTTT. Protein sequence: CASSYRGDQPQHF.

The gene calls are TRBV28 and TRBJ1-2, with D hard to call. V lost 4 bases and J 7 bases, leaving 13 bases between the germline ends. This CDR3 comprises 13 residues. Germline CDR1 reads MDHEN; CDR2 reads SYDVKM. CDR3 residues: CASSSEWVSGYTF. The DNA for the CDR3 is TGTGCCAGCAGTTCGGAGTGGGTATCTGGCTACACCTTC.

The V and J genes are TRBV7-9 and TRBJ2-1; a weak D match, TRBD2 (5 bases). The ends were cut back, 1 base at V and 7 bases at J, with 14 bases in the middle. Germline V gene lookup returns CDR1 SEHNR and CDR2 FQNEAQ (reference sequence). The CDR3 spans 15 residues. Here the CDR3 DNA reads TGTGCCAGCAGCTTAGGATGGAGTCGAGGGAATGAGCAGTTCTTC. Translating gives CASSLGWSRGNEQFF.

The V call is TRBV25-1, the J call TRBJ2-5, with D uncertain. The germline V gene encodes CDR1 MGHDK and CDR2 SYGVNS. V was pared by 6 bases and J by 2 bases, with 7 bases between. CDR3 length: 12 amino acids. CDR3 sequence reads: CASRDTQETQYF. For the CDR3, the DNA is TGTGCCAGCAGAGACACGCAAGAGACCCAGTACTTC.

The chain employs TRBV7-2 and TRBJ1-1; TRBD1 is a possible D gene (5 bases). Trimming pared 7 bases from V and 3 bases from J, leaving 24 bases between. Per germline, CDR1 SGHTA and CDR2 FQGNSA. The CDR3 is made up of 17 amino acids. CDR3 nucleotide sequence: TGTGCCAGCACCCAACCGCTTCGGGCTAAGGGGTACACTGAAGCTTTCTTT. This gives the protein CASTQPLRAKGYTEAFF.

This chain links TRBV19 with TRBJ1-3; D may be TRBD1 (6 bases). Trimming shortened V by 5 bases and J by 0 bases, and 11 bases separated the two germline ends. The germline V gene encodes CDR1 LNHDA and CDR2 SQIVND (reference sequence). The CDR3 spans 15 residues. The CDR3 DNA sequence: TGTGCCAGTAGTTCCGGACAGCTCTCTGGAAACACCATATATTTT. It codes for CASSSGQLSGNTIYF.

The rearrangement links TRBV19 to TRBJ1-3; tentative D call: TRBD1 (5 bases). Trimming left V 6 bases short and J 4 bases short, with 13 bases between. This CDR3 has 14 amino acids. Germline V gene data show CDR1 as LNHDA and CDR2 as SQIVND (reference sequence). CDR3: CASRSQGSGNTIYF. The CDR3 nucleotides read TGTGCCAGTAGGTCTCAGGGTTCCGGAAACACCATATATTTT.